This T cell receptor (beta chain) was sequenced during a study of cytomegalovirus exposure and HLA in healthy donors. Worth noting for this clone: Its matching antigen is unknown.

The study's findings and limits: Trimming of TCR beta V- and J-genes showed a link, identified in a later analysis, to a missense DCLRE1C variant.

PCR involved 60 Vbeta and 13 Jbeta primers. The method was immunoSEQ multiplex PCR; TCRdb's version includes in-frame clones alone and lacks a portion of them. The repertoire holds about 55,000 clones, with 77% as singletons. Input material: PBMCs. This clonotype was sampled from a female donor in good health and CMV-seronegative.

CDR3 in DNA: TGTGCCAGTGACAGGGGGCCCACCGGGGAGCTGTTTTTT. This sequence encodes CASDRGPTGELFF. The gene calls are TRBV19 and TRBJ2-2, with 10 nucleotides matching TRBD1. V lost 8 bases to trimming and J lost 4 bases; unmatched junction nucleotides: 1. The CDR3 spans 13 residues. Looked up from germline, CDR1 is LNHDA and CDR2 is SQIVND (reference sequence).